A selection of T cell receptor beta chains follows, all from one sample in a study of T-cell memory formation after mild COVID-19. TCRdb fed the 5' RACE reads into MiXCR, producing one record per CDR3 protein. The repertoire holds hundreds of thousands of distinct CDR3 sequences, 24% seen once, with 8.5% to 10% in the top ten. Input material: PBMCs or a T cell subset sorted from them (not recorded which). Source of these receptors: an adult woman who had mild COVID-19 (a few samples of this study predate the infection). Cell type and time point are not known. The CDR3 runs from the conserved cysteine through the conserved F or W. A D gene is named only where the DNA matches it firmly. The size field is filled for only some rows; it gives once, few, many or a size class.

j_call	v_call	d_call	clone_size	cdr3_nt	cdr3_aa
TRBJ2-3	TRBV5-6	TRBD2	-	TGTGCCAGCAGCCTCTCTGCCTCGACTAGCGGGAGGGTTACGCAGTATTTT	CASSLSASTSGRVTQYF
TRBJ2-7	TRBV6-5	-	-	TGTGCCAGCAGCCCGCGGGGGCCGGGATTCGGGGACGAGCAGTACTTC	CASSPRGPGFGDEQYF
TRBJ1-1	TRBV27	-	-	TGTGCCAGCAGTTCCGCCCTCGGTGACACTGAAGCTTTCTTT	CASSSALGDTEAFF
TRBJ1-2	TRBV24-1	-	-	TGTGCCACCAGTGACTACAGTACGTCCTATGGCTACACCTTC	CATSDYSTSYGYTF
TRBJ1-4	TRBV11-2	TRBD1	-	TGTGCCAGCAGCTTATTCAGGGGGGATGAAAAACTGTTTTTT	CASSLFRGDEKLFF
TRBJ2-7	TRBV2	-	few	TGTGCCAGCAGTGAGCAGGGATTGTCGTACGAGCAGTACTTC	CASSEQGLSYEQYF
TRBJ2-3	TRBV20-1	-	-	TGCAGTCCGGAGGGGGCGGTGAAGGGTACGCAGTATTTT	CSPEGAVKGTQYF
TRBJ2-7	TRBV7-9	-	few	TGTGCCAGCAGCTTCGGGTCGAACTCCTACGAGCAGTACTTC	CASSFGSNSYEQYF
TRBJ1-2	TRBV12-3/TRBV12-4	-	few	TGTGCCAGCAGTTTCTGGGGGCTCCATGGCTACACCTTC	CASSFWGLHGYTF
TRBJ2-1	TRBV12-3/TRBV12-4	TRBD2	many	TGTGCCAGCAGCCCCCGACGGACTAGCACGCATGAGCAGTTCTTC	CASSPRRTSTHEQFF
TRBJ1-5	TRBV20-1	TRBD1	many	TGCAGTGCGGGGACAGGGGGTCAGCCCCAGCATTTT	CSAGTGGQPQHF
TRBJ2-7	TRBV18	TRBD1	once	TGTGCCAGCTCACCGTGGGACAGAACCTACGAGCAGTACTTC	CASSPWDRTYEQYF
TRBJ1-2	TRBV12-3/TRBV12-4	TRBD1	few	TGTGCCAGCAGTTTAGGAACCAGGGGGGGCTACACCTTC	CASSLGTRGGYTF
TRBJ1-1	TRBV7-3	TRBD1	many	TGTGCCAGCAGCCTAAGCCGACAGGGAATGGGCACTGAAGCTTTCTTT	CASSLSRQGMGTEAFF
TRBJ2-5	TRBV5-1	-	-	TGCGCCAGCAGTACACTAACCCAGGATACCCAAGAGACCCAGTACTTC	CASSTLTQDTQETQYF
TRBJ2-7	TRBV9	-	few	TGTGCCAGCAGCCCTCAAGCGGTTACCTACGAGCAGTACTTC	CASSPQAVTYEQYF
TRBJ1-1	TRBV29-1	-	many	TGCAGCGTTGACAGGAACACTGAAGCTTTCTTT	CSVDRNTEAFF
TRBJ2-1	TRBV18	-	-	TGTGCCAGCTCACCACGGGACACCAGCTCCTACAATGAGCAGTTCTTC	CASSPRDTSSYNEQFF
TRBJ2-7	TRBV12-3/TRBV12-4	-	-	TGTGCCAGCACGGACGCGCCGAGTCACGAGCAGTACTTC	CASTDAPSHEQYF
TRBJ2-5	TRBV25-1	TRBD1	many	TGTGCCAGCAGAACCGTTCCGGGACAGGGATCAGAGACCCAGTACTTC	CASRTVPGQGSETQYF
TRBJ1-1	TRBV5-1	-	-	TGCGCCAGCAGCTTGGCCACCTTCAACACTGAAGCTTTCTTT	CASSLATFNTEAFF
TRBJ2-3	TRBV19	-	few	TGTGCCAGTACCGAGGGGGGGACCACAGATACGCAGTATTTT	CASTEGGTTDTQYF
TRBJ1-1	TRBV7-2	TRBD1	many	TGTGCCAGCAGTAGACAGGGGGCGGTCACTGAAGCTTTCTTT	CASSRQGAVTEAFF
TRBJ1-5	TRBV7-2	-	few	TGTGCCAGCAGCTTAGCGTCGATTGGCAATCAGCCCCAGCATTTT	CASSLASIGNQPQHF
TRBJ2-2	TRBV9	TRBD1	few	TGTGCCAGCAGCGTAGTAGGGACAGGGACCGGGGAGCTGTTTTTT	CASSVVGTGTGELFF
TRBJ1-5	TRBV20-1	-	-	TGCAGTGCTAGTGCATGGGGCAGCGGCAATCAGCCCCAGCATTTT	CSASAWGSGNQPQHF
TRBJ2-1	TRBV7-3	TRBD2	few	TGTGCCAGCAGCTCTCCGGGACTAGCGGGACCGACCTACAATGAGCAGTTCTTC	CASSSPGLAGPTYNEQFF
TRBJ1-5	TRBV6-5	-	few	TGTGCCAGCAGTGCCAGGGAAAATCAGCCCCAGCATTTT	CASSARENQPQHF
TRBJ1-1	TRBV19	-	few	TGTGCCAGTACCCTAACGGGGGGTCTGAGCACTGAAGCTTTCTTT	CASTLTGGLSTEAFF
TRBJ2-7	TRBV25-1	-	-	TGTGCCAGCAGTGAGACAGAGACCATCTACGAGCAGTACTTC	CASSETETIYEQYF
TRBJ2-7	TRBV6-2/TRBV6-3	TRBD2	few	TGTGCCAGCACGCTAGCGGAGCACTACTACGAGCAGTACTTC	CASTLAEHYYEQYF
TRBJ1-5	TRBV10-3	TRBD1	-	TGTGCCATCAACGTTGGACAGGAAAATCAGCCCCAGCATTTT	CAINVGQENQPQHF
TRBJ2-7	TRBV12-3/TRBV12-4	TRBD2	few	TGTGCCAGCAGGGGGACTAGCGGGGGGTTCGGCGAGCAGTACTTC	CASRGTSGGFGEQYF
TRBJ1-1	TRBV7-2	-	-	TGTGCCAGCAGCCCACAGACAGGATTGAACACTGAAGCTTTCTTT	CASSPQTGLNTEAFF
TRBJ1-2	TRBV6-2/TRBV6-3	TRBD1	few	TGTGCCAGCAGTCACGGACAGGGTCCTTTGAGAGGCTACACCTTC	CASSHGQGPLRGYTF
TRBJ2-3	TRBV7-9	-	-	TGTGCCAGCAGCCTCCTGGACAACACAGATACGCAGTATTTT	CASSLLDNTDTQYF
TRBJ2-1	TRBV7-2	-	-	TGTGCCAGCAGCTTAGGGGGCTGGAGGGAGCAGTTCTTC	CASSLGGWREQFF
TRBJ2-1	TRBV7-9	TRBD2	few	TGTGCCAGCAGCTCGGGGGGACTAGACAATGAGCAGTTCTTC	CASSSGGLDNEQFF
TRBJ2-1	TRBV7-9	TRBD2	-	TGTGCCAGCAGCTTAGGGCTAGCGGTAACCTACAATGAGCAGTTCTTC	CASSLGLAVTYNEQFF
TRBJ1-2	TRBV7-8	-	few	TGTGCCAGCAGCTTATCGGGTTCGGTCTATGGCTACACCTTC	CASSLSGSVYGYTF
TRBJ2-3	TRBV7-8	-	few	TGTGCCAGCAGCACCCTCAGCACAGATACGCAGTATTTT	CASSTLSTDTQYF
TRBJ2-1	TRBV11-3	-	-	TGTGCCAGCAGCCCCTATGGGGGGGCGCGGTACAATGAGCAGTTCTTC	CASSPYGGARYNEQFF